The source of this TCR beta chain is a study of blood T cell repertoires in COVID-19. The table lists this clone with a count of one. The germline V gene has CDR1 SGHRS and CDR2 YFSETQ. The CDR3 is 15 residues long. Germline trimming cut 4 bases from V and 1 base from J; bases unmatched to any gene: 7. Assay: immunoSEQ multiplex PCR; the TCRdb copy retains only in-frame clones and omits some. The repertoire holds 96,000 or so clones, with more than 80% as singletons. V and J are TRBV5-1 and TRBJ2-7, with 8 bases matching TRBD2. This TCR was sampled from a man older than 75 with COVID-19, enrolled during active disease. Material: peripheral blood. The DNA of the CDR3 is TGCGCCAGCAGCCCGGGGGGGGGACTGTCCTACGAGCAGTACTTC. Its protein is CASSPGGGLSYEQYF.